A single sample gave rise to the 32 T cell receptor beta chains below, sequenced in a study of technical replicates of blood from a handful of donors. The protocol was immunoSEQ multiplex PCR, while the TCRdb copy is restricted to in-frame clones and leaves out a portion. The data hold tens of thousands of clones, with about 94% observed a single time. Sequenced input: T cells isolated from PBMCs. These receptors were collected from a human donor in good health.

The chain is built from TRBV30 and TRBJ2-3; the match to TRBD2 covers 11 bases. The junction had 5 bases not matched to a gene; V was cut back by 3 bases and J by 0 bases. From germline, CDR1 is GTSNPN and CDR2 SVGIG (reference sequence). This CDR3 is built from 16 residues. The CDR3 DNA is TGTGCCTGGAGGGGGGGACTAGCGGCTAGCACAGATACGCAGTATTTT. This gives the protein CAWRGGLAASTDTQYF. The full variable domain, in which reference TRBV30 and TRBJ2-3 provide the parts outside the CDR3, is SQTIHQWPATLVQPVGSPLSLECTVEGTSNPNLYWYRQAAGRGLQLLFYSVGIGQISSEVPQNLSASRPQDRQFILSSKKLLLSDSGFYLCAWRGGLAASTDTQYFGPGTRLTVL.

The chain couples TRBV28 to TRBJ1-5; D not resolved. The germline CDR1 and CDR2 sequences are MDHEN and SYDVKM. Trimming pared 2 bases from V and 3 bases from J, leaving 5 bases between. The CDR3 sequence is 13 residues long. DNA of the CDR3: TGTGCCAGCAGTTTAACAGCCAATCAGCCCCAGCATTTT. This sequence encodes CASSLTANQPQHF.

The chain has TRBV4-1 and TRBJ1-3; D remains ambiguous. The CDR3 has 14 residues. V was shortened by 5 bases and J by 1 base, with 9 bases between the two germline ends. Per the germline V gene, CDR1 is MGHRA and CDR2 is YSYEKL. The DNA of the CDR3 is TGCGCCAGCAGCACTCCGGGTTCTGGAAACACCATATATTTT. Translated: CASSTPGSGNTIYF.

The chain has TRBV11-3 and TRBJ2-7, with TRBD1 identical over 9 bases. Germline V lookup: CDR1 SGHNT, CDR2 YENEEA. V trimming: 1 base; J trimming: 0 bases; junction bases outside the gene matches: 1. The CDR3 runs to 15 residues. The CDR3 DNA reads as TGTGCCAGCAGCTTAGGGACAGGGGACTCCTACGAGCAGTACTTC. Translated: CASSLGTGDSYEQYF.

The chain recombines TRBV11-3 with TRBJ1-4; D might be TRBD1 (5 bases). The germline gives CDR1 SGHNT, CDR2 YENEEA. CDR3 length: 13 amino acids. The germline V and J ends were trimmed by 4 bases and 11 bases, with 14 bases remaining between them. In nucleotides, the CDR3 is TGTGCCAGCAGCTCGGACGACAGTTGGAAACTGTTTTTT. It specifies CASSSDDSWKLFF.

V gene TRBV30 combines with J gene TRBJ2-5, with 7 bases identical to TRBD2. The CDR3 is 12 residues long. The V segment lost 3 bases and the J segment 5 bases; nucleotides outside the gene matches: 3. CDR1 is GTSNPN, CDR2 SVGIG, per germline (reference sequence). The CDR3 bases are TGTGCCTGGAGGGGGGGGATGGAGACCCAGTACTTC. Translation gives CAWRGGMETQYF.

V and J are TRBV9 and TRBJ2-3; D is uncertain. Per the germline V gene, CDR1 is SGDLS and CDR2 is YYNGEE. The CDR3 extends over 16 amino acids. Trimming took 1 base from V and 5 from J, leaving 17 bases between them. CDR3 region: CASSVSNFRSGDTQYF. The CDR3 region has the DNA TGTGCCAGCAGCGTAAGTAACTTCCGAAGTGGAGATACGCAGTATTTT.

The chain recombines TRBV4-2 with TRBJ2-1; 12 bases are a match to TRBD2. J lost 4 bases, V lost 4 bases, and 5 bases had no gene match. Germline CDR1 LGHNA, CDR2 YNFKEQ. The CDR3 runs 16 residues. DNA of the CDR3: TGTGCCAGCAGCCTTCGACTAGCGGGGGCGTACAATGAGCAGTTCTTC. Translated, it gives CASSLRLAGAYNEQFF.

A single count supports this clone. This chain joins TRBV5-1 and TRBJ2-2, with D perhaps matching TRBD1 (6 bases). This CDR3 contains 15 residues. V lost 2 bases and J 0 bases, leaving 8 bases between the germline ends. Germline V lookup: CDR1 SGHRS, CDR2 YFSETQ. The DNA of the CDR3 is TGCGCCAGCAGCTTAGGGACATCGAACACCGGGGAGCTGTTTTTT. Its protein product is CASSLGTSNTGELFF.

V gene TRBV2 combines with J gene TRBJ2-1; D ambiguous. The CDR3 runs to 15 residues. Germline CDR1 SNHLY, CDR2 FYNNEI. The V end lost 2 bases, the J end lost 0 bases, and 8 bases lay between the germline ends. CDR3 sequence reads: CASSERRSSYNEQFF. CDR3 sequence (DNA): TGTGCCAGCAGTGAACGTAGGAGCTCCTACAATGAGCAGTTCTTC.

The chain couples TRBV11-3 to TRBJ2-2; TRBD2 matches 7 bases. CDR1 SGHNT and CDR2 YENEEA come from the germline V gene. The V segment lost 5 bases and the J segment 2 bases; nucleotides outside the gene matches: 8. The CDR3 sequence is 16 residues long. In nucleotides, the CDR3 is TGTGCCAGCAGCGGTGGACTAGGGGATAACACCGGGGAGCTGTTTTTT. Translating gives CASSGGLGDNTGELFF.

This CDR3 is CASSPRRQREAFF. In nucleotides, the CDR3 is TGTGCCAGCAGTCCCCGGCGACAAAGAGAAGCTTTCTTT. The V call is TRBV27, the J call TRBJ1-1; D uncertain. Germline V lookup: CDR1 MNHEY, CDR2 SMNVEV (reference sequence). V lost 5 bases and J 8 bases, leaving 15 bases between the germline ends. CDR3 length equals 13 residues.

This clone has just one count. The chain carries TRBV5-1 and TRBJ2-1; 11 bases match TRBD2. Germline CDR1 reads SGHRS; CDR2 reads YFSETQ. The V and J ends lost 7 bases and 0 bases, in that order; junction bases with no gene match: 9. The CDR3 is 17 residues long. The chain's CDR3 is CASGRPGTSGSYNEQFF. CDR3 coding DNA: TGCGCCAGCGGGCGTCCCGGGACTAGCGGCTCCTACAATGAGCAGTTCTTC. The variable domain in full, completed from reference TRBV5-1 and TRBJ2-1, reads KAGVTQTPRYLIKTRGQQVTLSCSPISGHRSVSWYQQTPGQGLQFLFEYFSETQRNKGNFPGRFSGRQFSNSRSEMNVSTLELGDSALYLCASGRPGTSGSYNEQFFGPGTRLTVL.

The chain links TRBV5-1 to TRBJ2-2; 7 bases match TRBD1. This CDR3 is 16 amino acids long. V was clipped by 1 base and J by 7 bases; unmatched bases: 10. From germline, CDR1 is SGHRS and CDR2 YFSETQ. CDR3 DNA: TGCGCCAGCAGCTTGTCTCGGGACAGTCCCCACGGGGAGCTGTTTTTT. The encoded protein is CASSLSRDSPHGELFF.

This clone has a handful of counts. This chain connects TRBV19 to TRBJ1-5, with D possibly being TRBD1 (5 bases). There are 14 residues in the CDR3. Between the trimmed V and J ends, which lost 4 bases and 6 bases, there was a span of 13 bases. The germline gives CDR1 LNHDA, CDR2 SQIVND (reference sequence). CDR3 nucleotide sequence: TGTGCCAGTAGTACGGGGGGGTCCGGTCAGCCCCAGCATTTT. Residues: CASSTGGSGQPQHF.

This rearrangement joins TRBV11-2 to TRBJ2-1; 7 nucleotides agree with TRBD2. The CDR3 length is 13 residues. V was pared by 5 bases and J by 8 bases, with 6 bases of the junction left unmatched. Looked up from germline, CDR1 is SGHAT and CDR2 is FQNNGV. CDR3 nucleotides: TGTGCCAGCAGCGCCAGACTAGCAGATGAGCAGTTCTTC. This translates into CASSARLADEQFF.

The V and J genes are TRBV28 and TRBJ2-6; possibly TRBD2 for D (5 bases). The CDR3 consists of 19 residues. Germline-derived CDR1 and CDR2 are MDHEN and SYDVKM. Trimming removed 3 bases at V and 0 bases at J, with 18 bases between. CDR3 in DNA: TGTGCCAGCAGTTTTTATCTCTTCGGGGTTGTCTCTGGGGCCAACGTCCTGACTTTC. Protein product: CASSFYLFGVVSGANVLTF.

The J gene is TRBJ2-5, the V gene TRBV7-2; tentative D call: TRBD1 (6 bases). Between the trimmed V and J ends, which lost 2 bases and 4 bases, there was a span of 11 bases. Germline assignment: CDR1 SGHTA and CDR2 FQGNSA. This CDR3 has 14 amino acids. CDR3 bases: TGTGCCAGCAGCTTACAGGGGTCCGGAGAGACCCAGTACTTC. As protein: CASSLQGSGETQYF.

V is TRBV5-4 and J is TRBJ2-5; D call uncertain. The germline V gene has CDR1 SGHNT and CDR2 YYREEE (reference sequence). V was clipped by 2 bases and J by 1 base, with 9 bases between them. The CDR3 has 14 residues. CDR3 sequence: CASSFTGLQETQYF. The CDR3, as DNA: TGTGCCAGCAGCTTTACGGGTCTCCAAGAGACCCAGTACTTC.

V usage is TRBV7-8 and J usage is TRBJ2-7; 7 positions match TRBD1. V was clipped by 5 bases and J by 7 bases; unmatched bases: 11. This CDR3 has 14 amino acids. Looked up from germline, CDR1 is SGHVS and CDR2 is FQNEAQ. CDR3 protein: CASSPRTGRQEQYF. CDR3 nucleotide sequence: TGTGCCAGCAGCCCACGGACAGGACGCCAAGAGCAGTACTTC.

V usage is TRBV4-2 and J usage is TRBJ1-2, with 8 bases that match TRBD1. Germline CDR1 and CDR2: LGHNA and YNFKEQ. The CDR3 has 14 residues. After removal of 0 bases from V and 5 bases from J, the junction contained 2 bases not matched to a gene. CDR3 DNA sequence: TGTGCCAGCAGCCAAGAAGGACAGGGATATGGCTACACCTTC. Amino acids: CASSQEGQGYGYTF.

The chain recombines TRBV19 with TRBJ1-3; no reliable D call. Between the trimmed V and J ends, which lost 7 bases and 2 bases, there was a span of 3 bases. CDR1 is LNHDA, CDR2 SQIVND, per germline (reference sequence). This CDR3 is 11 amino acids long. The CDR3: CASTAGNTIYF. The CDR3 DNA is TGTGCCAGTACCGCTGGAAACACCATATATTTT.

The gene calls are TRBV5-1 and TRBJ2-3, with 9 bases lining up with TRBD2. CDR1 SGHRS and CDR2 YFSETQ come from the germline V gene. The CDR3 loop spans 19 amino acids. With 3 bases clipped from V and 0 bases from J, the junction kept 14 bases outside the gene matches. CDR3 coding DNA: TGCGCCAGCAGCTGGTCTAGCGGGAATATTACCCCTAGCACAGATACGCAGTATTTT. This gives the protein CASSWSSGNITPSTDTQYF.

The chain combines TRBV15 with TRBJ1-1, with 7 bases lining up with TRBD1. The CDR3 contains 15 residues. Trimming cost V 0 bases and J 7 bases; bases outside gene matches: 8. CDR1 is LNHNV, CDR2 YYDKDF, per germline (reference sequence). The CDR3, as DNA: TGTGCCACCAGCAGAGAAGGTAGACAGGGAGGTGAAGCTTTCTTT. This translates into CATSREGRQGGEAFF. The whole variable domain, filled in from reference TRBV15 and TRBJ1-1, reads DAMVIQNPRYQVTQFGKPVTLSCSQTLNHNVMYWYQQKSSQAPKLLFHYYDKDFNNEADTPDNFQSRRPNTSFCFLDIRSPGLGDTAMYLCATSREGRQGGEAFFGQGTRLTVV.

This clone was counted a single time. The rearrangement uses TRBV28 and TRBJ1-4, with 8 bases fitting TRBD1. There are 15 residues in the CDR3. V lost 6 bases to trimming and J lost 5 bases; unmatched junction nucleotides: 8. Germline CDR1 is MDHEN and CDR2 is SYDVKM. The CDR3 loop is CASSGTGTGNEKLFF. The CDR3 DNA is TGTGCCAGCAGCGGTACCGGGACAGGAAATGAAAAACTGTTTTTT.

This clone was seen a single time. The V call is TRBV6-5, the J call TRBJ2-1, with 10 bases fitting TRBD2. The CDR3 sequence is 13 residues long. The germline V gene has CDR1 MNHEY and CDR2 SVGAGI. The junction had 8 bases not matched to a gene; V was cut back by 5 bases and J by 13 bases. The CDR3: CASSTHTSGVQFF. CDR3 DNA: TGTGCCAGCAGTACGCATACTAGCGGGGTCCAGTTCTTC.

The chain joins TRBV5-1 to TRBJ2-3; no clear D. CDR3 length: 15 amino acids. Germline lookup yields CDR1 SGHRS and CDR2 YFSETQ. V lost 2 bases and J 0 bases, leaving 10 bases between the germline ends. CDR3 sequence reads: CASSLNPSSTDTQYF. As DNA, the CDR3 is TGCGCCAGCAGCTTAAATCCCTCTAGCACAGATACGCAGTATTTT.

This sequence joins TRBV6-1 and TRBJ2-1, with D maybe TRBD2 (5 bases). Germline V lookup: CDR1 MNHNS, CDR2 SASEGT. The CDR3 runs to 17 residues. Trimming stripped 1 base from V and 0 bases from J, with 13 bases between. The CDR3 DNA reads TGTGCCAGCAGTGAAGTAGTCCGGAGGAGCTCCTACAATGAGCAGTTCTTC. It yields the protein CASSEVVRRSSYNEQFF.

This clone came up once. The chain is built from TRBV25-1 and TRBJ1-2, with D possibly TRBD1 on 5 matching bases. The ends were cut back, 1 base at V and 4 bases at J, with 10 bases in the middle. Germline V gene data show CDR1 as MGHDK and CDR2 as SYGVNS. The CDR3 runs 14 residues. The CDR3 reads CASSEWGGSYGYTF. CDR3 sequence (DNA): TGTGCCAGCAGTGAATGGGGCGGATCCTATGGCTACACCTTC.

This rearrangement joins TRBV28 to TRBJ2-1; 11 nucleotides align to TRBD2. CDR1 is MDHEN, CDR2 SYDVKM, per germline. The CDR3 has 15 residues. V lost 3 bases, J lost 8 bases, and 6 bases stayed unmatched. The CDR3 coding sequence is TGTGCCAGCAGTTTGTTGACTAGCGGGGCCCATGAGCAGTTCTTC. Protein: CASSLLTSGAHEQFF. The full variable domain, rest sourced from reference TRBV28 and TRBJ2-1, is DVKVTQSSRYLVKRTGEKVFLECVQDMDHENMFWYRQDPGLGLRLIYFSYDVKMKEKGDIPEGYSVSREKKERFSLILESASTNQTSMYLCASSLLTSGAHEQFFGPGTRLTVL.

The chain recombines TRBV6-5 with TRBJ1-3; no firm D call. The V and J ends lost 3 bases and 6 bases respectively, with 15 bases between them. In germline, CDR1 is MNHEY, CDR2 SVGAGI. CDR3 length: 15 amino acids. The chain's CDR3 is CASSYSTAGENTIYF. Written as DNA, the CDR3 is TGTGCCAGCAGTTATTCCACAGCCGGGGAAAACACCATATATTTT.

This clone has just a few counts. This sequence joins TRBV4-2 and TRBJ1-1; D perhaps matches TRBD1 (6 bases). The CDR3 is 15 residues long. The V end lost 0 bases, the J end lost 2 bases, and 10 bases lay between the germline ends. Germline V gene sequence: CDR1 LGHNA, CDR2 YNFKEQ. The CDR3 sequence is CASSQDEGGNTEAFF. CDR3 nucleotides: TGTGCCAGCAGCCAAGACGAAGGGGGAAACACTGAAGCTTTCTTT.